Listed here is a single T cell receptor beta chain. The data were taken from a study of blood T cell repertoires in COVID-19. Sequencing used immunoSEQ multiplex PCR; TCRdb keeps in-frame clones, though not all of them. This sample has 400,000 or so clones, with more than 70% found just once. This CDR3 has 16 residues. Germline V lookup: CDR1 MNHEY, CDR2 SVGAGI. V lost 2 bases, J lost 5 bases, and 18 bases lay in between. Sequences were obtained from PBMCs or T cells enriched from blood (not recorded which). This receptor was obtained from a man aged 35 to 55 in a cohort exposed to, infected with or recovered from COVID-19 (not recorded which). The rearrangement uses TRBV6-5 and TRBJ1-1; no clear D. The CDR3 DNA sequence: TGTGCCAGCAGTTACGGCTCGGGCGCCTCGGGGACTGAAGCTTTCTTT. This gives the protein CASSYGSGASGTEAFF.